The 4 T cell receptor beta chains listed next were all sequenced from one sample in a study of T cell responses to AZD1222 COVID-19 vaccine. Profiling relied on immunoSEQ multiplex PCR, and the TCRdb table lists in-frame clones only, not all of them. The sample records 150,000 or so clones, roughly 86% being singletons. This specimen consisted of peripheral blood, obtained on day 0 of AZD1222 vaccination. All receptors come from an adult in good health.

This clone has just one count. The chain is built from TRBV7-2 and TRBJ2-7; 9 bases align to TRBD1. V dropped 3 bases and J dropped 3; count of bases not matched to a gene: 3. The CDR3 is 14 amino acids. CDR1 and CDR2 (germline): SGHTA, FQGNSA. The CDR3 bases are TGTGCCAGCAGCTTTGGGACAGGGAGCTACGAGCAGTACTTC. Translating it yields CASSFGTGSYEQYF.

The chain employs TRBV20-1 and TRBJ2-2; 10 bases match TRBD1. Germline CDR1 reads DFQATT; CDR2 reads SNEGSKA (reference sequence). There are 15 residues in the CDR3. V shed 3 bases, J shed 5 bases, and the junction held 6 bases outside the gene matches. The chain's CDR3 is CSASAGTGETGELFF. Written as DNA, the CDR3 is TGCAGTGCTAGTGCCGGGACAGGGGAGACCGGGGAGCTGTTTTTT.

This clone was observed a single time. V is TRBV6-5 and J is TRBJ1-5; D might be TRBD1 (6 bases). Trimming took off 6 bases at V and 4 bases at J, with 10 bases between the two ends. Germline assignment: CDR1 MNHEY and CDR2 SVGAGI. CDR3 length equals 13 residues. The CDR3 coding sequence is TGTGCCAGCAGACAGGGTGTTAATCAGCCCCAGCATTTT. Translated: CASRQGVNQPQHF.

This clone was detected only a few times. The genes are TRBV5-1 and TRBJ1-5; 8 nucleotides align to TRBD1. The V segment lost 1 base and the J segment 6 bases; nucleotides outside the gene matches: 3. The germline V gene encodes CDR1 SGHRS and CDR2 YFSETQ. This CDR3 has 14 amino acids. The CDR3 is CASSLSGGGQPQHF. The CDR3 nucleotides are TGCGCCAGCAGCTTGTCAGGGGGCGGTCAGCCCCAGCATTTT.